This T cell receptor beta chain was documented in a study of OX40 agonist ivuxolimab in advanced cancers. At baseline, cycle 4 day 1, and cycle 7 day 1, blood was sampled. Generated by immunoSEQ multiplex PCR, the TCRdb table keeps only in-frame clones and is missing some. The sample contains tens of thousands of clones, roughly 80% of which appear only once. This CDR3 has 11 residues. Between the trimmed V and J ends, which lost 5 bases and 5 bases, there was a span of 9 bases. Germline V CDR1 and CDR2: DFQATT, SNEGSKA (reference sequence). The specimen comprised CD4+ or CD8+ T cells sorted from blood, sampled in a trial of the OX40 agonist ivuxolimab. This chain uses TRBV20-1 with TRBJ2-5; perhaps TRBD2 as D (6 bases). This TCR was sampled from an adult with an advanced solid tumor such as melanoma, head and neck, liver or kidney cancer. DNA of the CDR3: TGCAGTGCTGGCGGGGTGGAGACCCAGTACTTC. Amino acid sequence: CSAGGVETQYF.